This TCR beta chain is from a study of cytomegalovirus exposure and HLA in healthy donors. General study results and limits: TCR beta sequences reportedly predicted most subjects' HLA-A and HLA-B alleles accurately.

As for this clone: As yet, its antigen is unknown.

The PCR ran on 60 Vbeta and 13 Jbeta primers. TCRdb's copy holds only in-frame clones and misses some; the assay was immunoSEQ multiplex PCR. The table lists about 200,000 clones, roughly 80% of them singletons. This CDR3 is 20 amino acids long. Germline V gives CDR1 LGHNA, CDR2 YSLEER. J lost 2 bases, V lost 5 bases, and 21 bases had no gene match. Input material: PBMCs. The clonotype originates from a woman between 50 and 59 years old in good health and CMV-seropositive. V gene TRBV4-3 combines with J gene TRBJ2-1, with 7 bases matching TRBD2. The CDR3 DNA follows: TGCGCCAGCAGCTCCTTATTGGTACGTCGGGGGGTCTCTACCTACAATGAGCAGTTCTTC. Translating it yields CASSSLLVRRGVSTYNEQFF.